What follows are 7 T cell receptor beta chains derived from one specimen sequenced in a study of cytomegalovirus exposure and HLA in healthy donors. The primer mix had 60 Vbeta and 13 Jbeta primers. Libraries were prepared by immunoSEQ multiplex PCR; TCRdb keeps only in-frame clonotypes and omits some of them. Seen here are about 160,000 clones, around four fifths observed once, and the top ten hold about 1.3%. Sequences were obtained from PBMCs. These receptors were collected from a young man in good health and CMV-seronegative.

V gene TRBV6-6 combines with J gene TRBJ2-7; 8 bases map to TRBD1. Trimming took 5 bases from V and 0 from J; bases not matched to a gene: 6. CDR1 is MNHNY, CDR2 SVGAGI, per germline (reference sequence). CDR3 size: 15 residues. The CDR3 DNA follows: TGTGCCAGCAGTAAAGGACAGGGTTCCTCCTACGAGCAGTACTTC. Translation: CASSKGQGSSYEQYF.

This chain links TRBV19 with TRBJ2-3, with TRBD1 identical over 10 bases. In germline, CDR1 is LNHDA, CDR2 SQIVND (reference sequence). CDR3 length equals 15 residues. Germline trimming cut 2 bases from V and 3 bases from J; bases unmatched to any gene: 2. The chain's CDR3 is CASSITGQGTDTQYF. DNA of the CDR3: TGTGCCAGTAGTATAACGGGACAGGGGACAGATACGCAGTATTTT.

The chain couples TRBV7-2 to TRBJ1-6; D gene uncertain. Germline V lookup: CDR1 SGHTA, CDR2 FQGNSA. V dropped 4 bases and J dropped 10 bases, with 11 bases sitting between them. CDR3 length: 13 residues. CDR3 region: CASSSQNLSPLHF. CDR3 sequence (DNA): TGTGCCAGCAGCTCCCAGAATCTCTCACCCCTCCACTTT.

The rearrangement uses TRBV5-4 and TRBJ2-5; D perhaps matches TRBD2 (5 bases). The J call may be wrong; the DNA end is better matched by TRBJ2-7. CDR1 is SGHNT, CDR2 YYREEE, per germline (reference sequence). This CDR3 comprises 14 residues. CDR3 residues: CASSSGDKVYEQYF. The CDR3 nucleotides read TGTGCCAGCAGCTCCGGGGATAAGGTCTACGAGCAGTACTTC.

This clone appeared once. This sequence joins TRBV7-6 and TRBJ2-1; D not certain. This CDR3 spans 12 amino acids. Germline loops: CDR1 SGHVS, CDR2 FNYEAQ. Trimming took 0 bases from V and 6 from J, leaving 3 bases between them. The CDR3 coding sequence is TGTGCCAGCAGCTTAGCCAGCAATGAGCAGTTCTTC. Its protein is CASSLASNEQFF. Drawing the rest from reference TRBV7-6 and TRBJ2-1, the complete variable domain is GAGVSQSPRYKVTKRGQDVALRCDPISGHVSLYWYRQALGQGPEFLTYFNYEAQQDKSGLPNDRFSAERPEGSISTLTIQRTEQRDSAMYRCASSLASNEQFFGPGTRLTVL.

This clone was seen only once. This chain connects TRBV28 to TRBJ1-2, with 8 bases lining up with TRBD1. The CDR3 is 17 residues long. J lost 8 bases, V lost 8 bases, and 22 bases had no gene match. CDR1 is MDHEN, CDR2 SYDVKM, per germline. CDR3 amino acids: CASLQPIYGQGSSGYTF. CDR3 bases: TGTGCCAGCCTACAGCCAATTTACGGACAGGGCTCTAGCGGCTACACCTTC.

CDR3 amino acids: CATRGDSNQPQHF. The CDR3 coding sequence is TGTGCCACCAGAGGGGATAGCAATCAGCCCCAGCATTTT. This chain uses TRBV2 with TRBJ1-5; tentatively, D is TRBD1 (5 bases). Trimming took 10 bases from V and 0 from J, leaving 10 bases between them. CDR1 is SNHLY, CDR2 FYNNEI, per germline. This CDR3 is 13 amino acids long.